These 26 T cell receptor beta chains share one sample of origin, sequenced in a study of identical twins. TCRdb processed the 5' RACE reads anew with MiXCR; each CDR3 protein has one entry. This sample yields about 810,000 distinct CDR3 sequences, of which about 12% are seen a single time; 1.5% to 2% belongs to the top ten. These data also featured in a second study, about yellow fever vaccine responses in identical twins.

What was sequenced was PBMCs. These receptors all come from a woman younger than 30 in good health.

This clonotype was recorded a few times. CDR3 nucleotides: TGTGCCAGCAGTTCCCTACAGGGAATACTTGAGACCCAGTACTTC. The encoded protein is CASSSLQGILETQYF. This chain links TRBV28 with TRBJ2-5, with D tentatively TRBD1 (6 bases). Germline V gene sequence: CDR1 MDHEN, CDR2 SYDVKM. V lost 4 bases, J lost 5 bases, and 17 bases lay in between. The CDR3 sequence is 15 residues long.

The rearrangement joins TRBV20-1 to TRBJ2-5; D call uncertain. In germline, CDR1 is DFQATT, CDR2 SNEGSKA (reference sequence). The CDR3 is made up of 16 amino acids. The V gene lost 0 bases and the J gene lost 5 bases, with 19 bases spanning the gap. The CDR3 sequence: CSARDLIPSLGETQYF. The DNA of the CDR3 is TGCAGTGCTAGAGATCTAATACCAAGTTTGGGCGAGACCCAGTACTTC.

This sequence joins TRBV20-1 and TRBJ2-2; D unclear. CDR3 length: 15 residues. V lost 2 bases and J lost 0, with 10 bases in between. CDR1 is DFQATT and CDR2 is SNEGSKA in the germline V gene (reference sequence). DNA for the CDR3: TGCAGTGCTAGATTGCGGATCGCGAACACCGGGGAGCTGTTTTTT. Amino acids: CSARLRIANTGELFF.

This clonotype was detected once. The junction differs from germline at one of its ends, possibly a read error. The chain has TRBV5-6 and TRBJ2-3, with 9 bases that match TRBD1. Germline assignment: CDR1 SGHDT and CDR2 YYEEEE. The CDR3 is made up of 16 amino acids. The CDR3 bases are TGTGCCAACAGCAGGAGTGGACAGGGGAACACAGATACGCAGTATTTT. It is translated as CANSRSGQGNTDTQYF.

This clonotype was counted between two and nine times. This chain joins TRBV3-1 and TRBJ2-7; 10 bases fit TRBD2. Germline-derived CDR1 and CDR2 are LGHDT and YNNKEL (reference sequence). Germline trimming cut 4 bases from V and 4 bases from J; bases unmatched to any gene: 16. The CDR3 is 18 amino acids. The CDR3, as DNA: TGTGCCAGCAGCCCTGGAAGGTCTAGCGGGAGAGGCTTGTACGAGCAGTACTTC. Its translation: CASSPGRSSGRGLYEQYF.

The rearrangement links TRBV10-3 to TRBJ2-2; tentative D call: TRBD1 (5 bases). Germline CDR1 ENHRY, CDR2 SYGVKD. V dropped 3 bases and J dropped 1 base, with 9 bases sitting between them. The CDR3 runs 15 residues. This CDR3 is CAISDFGQNTGELFF. Written as DNA, the CDR3 is TGTGCCATCAGTGATTTCGGACAGAACACCGGGGAGCTGTTTTTT.

This clonotype was counted only a few times. The chain joins TRBV7-9 to TRBJ1-4; TRBD1 aligns across 7 bases. CDR3 size: 14 residues. Trimming cost V 6 bases and J 4 bases; bases outside gene matches: 5. Germline V gene lookup returns CDR1 SEHNR and CDR2 FQNEAQ (reference sequence). CDR3 amino acids: CASSSRDSNEKLFF. In nucleotides, the CDR3 is TGTGCCAGCAGTAGCCGGGACAGTAATGAAAAACTGTTTTTT.

This clonotype showed up just a few times. The chain couples TRBV11-1 to TRBJ2-7; D not resolved. The CDR3 has 14 residues. Per germline, CDR1 SGHAT and CDR2 FQDESV (reference sequence). The V gene lost 1 base and the J gene lost 5 bases, with 12 bases spanning the gap. Here the CDR3 reads CASSLGGTAHEQYV. CDR3 nucleotide sequence: TGTGCCAGCAGCTTAGGAGGTACAGCTCACGAGCAGTACGTC.

This clonotype was counted a few times. This chain uses TRBV12-5 with TRBJ1-1; TRBD1 might be the D (6 bases). The CDR3 is 19 residues long. Trimming left V 1 base short and J 0 bases short, with 21 bases between. Germline V gene data show CDR1 as LGHNT and CDR2 as FRNRAP. The CDR3 DNA reads TGTGCTAGTGGTTTGGATCACACCGGGACATTGAACTTGAACACTGAAGCTTTCTTT. Translating gives CASGLDHTGTLNLNTEAFF.

This clonotype was detected many times. The chain recombines TRBV12-3 or TRBV12-4 with TRBJ1-6; D not resolved. Trimming cost V 3 bases and J 6 bases, with 15 bases left between them. The CDR3 totals 16 residues. CDR3 residues: CASSLNPNTPNSPLHF. The DNA of the CDR3 is TGTGCCAGCAGTTTGAATCCAAATACTCCTAATTCACCCCTCCACTTT.

To note about this clonotype: At one end the junction does not follow the germline gene, possibly because of a read error. CDR3 nucleotide sequence: TGCAGCGTTGTTCCGCCGGGACCAAACTATAGCTACACCTTC. This translates into CSVVPPGPNYSYTF. The chain has TRBV29-1 and TRBJ1-2, with D perhaps TRBD1 (5 bases). Per the germline V gene, CDR1 is SQVTM and CDR2 is ANQGSEA. The CDR3 is 14 amino acids.

The chain recombines TRBV11-3 with TRBJ2-5; possibly TRBD2 for D (6 bases). V lost 5 bases, J lost 5 bases, and 18 bases lay in between. The CDR3 is 15 residues long. The germline CDR1 and CDR2 sequences are SGHNT and YENEEA. The CDR3 sequence: CASSHPGVEGETQYF. CDR3 DNA sequence: TGTGCCAGCAGCCACCCGGGAGTTGAGGGGGAGACCCAGTACTTC.

The V call is TRBV9, the J call TRBJ2-1; either TRBD1 or TRBD2 may fit D (7 bases each). V gave up 4 bases and J gave up 7 bases, with 18 bases separating them. Germline assignment: CDR1 SGDLS and CDR2 YYNGEE. The CDR3 is 15 residues long. CDR3 residues: CASSPPPGGGNEQFF. CDR3 bases: TGTGCCAGCAGCCCCCCTCCAGGGGGGGGGAATGAGCAGTTCTTC.

This chain joins TRBV21-1 and TRBJ2-5; the table calls TRBD1, which could not be checked here. TRBV21-1 is recorded as a pseudogene. The CDR3 extends over 14 amino acids. This CDR3 is CASSNLFGGETQYF. The CDR3 DNA reads as TGTGCCAGCAGCAATTTGTTCGGGGGGGAGACCCAGTACTTC.

This chain links TRBV19 with TRBJ2-1; possibly TRBD2 for D (7 bases). The germline V gene has CDR1 LNHDA and CDR2 SQIVND (reference sequence). The CDR3 consists of 14 residues. Trimming removed 10 bases from V and 4 bases from J, with 17 bases in between. The CDR3 is CATLPGGAYNEQFF. CDR3 nucleotide sequence: TGTGCCACCCTCCCGGGGGGCGCTTACAATGAGCAGTTCTTC.

CDR3 loop: CASSRTGSPYNEQFF. CDR3 nucleotides: TGCGCCAGCAGCAGAACAGGGAGCCCCTACAATGAGCAGTTCTTC. This chain connects TRBV5-1 to TRBJ2-1; D perhaps matches TRBD1 (6 bases). The V gene lost 4 bases and the J gene lost 2 bases, with 13 bases spanning the gap. The CDR3 is 15 amino acids. CDR1 and CDR2 (germline): SGHRS, YFSETQ.

This clonotype has a handful of counts. CDR3 sequence (DNA): TGCGCCAGCAGCTTGGAACAGGGGGAGACCCAGTACTTC. Amino acid sequence: CASSLEQGETQYF. The chain couples TRBV5-1 to TRBJ2-5, with 7 positions matching TRBD1. This CDR3 region has 13 residues. The junction had 1 base not matched to a gene; V was cut back by 0 bases and J by 5 bases. Germline CDR1 SGHRS, CDR2 YFSETQ.

Only a few counts were recorded for this clonotype. V usage is TRBV5-6 and J usage is TRBJ2-5; TRBD1 or TRBD2 may be the D gene (7 bases each). Germline loops: CDR1 SGHDT, CDR2 YYEEEE. The CDR3 contains 15 residues. Trimming took 4 bases from V and 3 from J, leaving 16 bases between them. In DNA, the CDR3 is TGTGCCAGCAGCGCCGGGACAGCGGGGAAAGAGACCCAGTACTTC. This translates into CASSAGTAGKETQYF.

DNA of the CDR3: TGCGCCAGCAGCTTGGGCACAGGGCTTAACTATGGCTACACCTTC. Residues: CASSLGTGLNYGYTF. This chain links TRBV5-1 with TRBJ1-2; the D gene is possibly TRBD1 (6 bases). Trimming took off 0 bases at V and 1 base at J, with 10 bases between the two ends. This CDR3 contains 15 residues. Germline assignment: CDR1 SGHRS and CDR2 YFSETQ.

This clonotype was seen more than once but under ten times. The chain carries TRBV6-5 and TRBJ1-1; 12 bases align to TRBD1. V lost 4 bases to trimming and J lost 8 bases; unmatched junction nucleotides: 11. The V gene's germline CDR1 is MNHEY and CDR2 SVGAGI. This CDR3 spans 16 amino acids. CDR3 amino acids: CASSLSFRDRGQEAFF. In nucleotides, the CDR3 is TGTGCCAGCAGTTTGTCTTTTAGGGACAGGGGGCAGGAAGCTTTCTTT.

This clonotype showed up many times. V usage is TRBV5-1 and J usage is TRBJ2-2, with 8 bases fitting TRBD2. The germline V gene encodes CDR1 SGHRS and CDR2 YFSETQ. The junction had 14 bases not matched to a gene; V was cut back by 4 bases and J by 0 bases. The CDR3 totals 19 residues. Here the CDR3 DNA reads TGCGCCAGCAGCGTGGTACCGGGACTAGGGGCCTCGAACACCGGGGAGCTGTTTTTT. Amino acid sequence: CASSVVPGLGASNTGELFF.

At least ten counts were recorded for this clonotype. This chain joins TRBV24-1 and TRBJ2-1, with 13 positions matching TRBD2. CDR1 KGHDR and CDR2 SFDVKD come from the germline V gene. After removal of 1 base from V and 3 bases from J, the junction contained 2 bases not matched to a gene. The CDR3 consists of 17 residues. The CDR3 protein is CATSDFRTSGGYNEQFF. DNA of the CDR3: TGTGCCACCAGTGATTTTAGGACTAGCGGGGGCTACAATGAGCAGTTCTTC.

V gene TRBV20-1 combines with J gene TRBJ2-5; D gene unclear. Germline CDR1 is DFQATT and CDR2 is SNEGSKA (reference sequence). Trimming cost V 2 bases and J 5 bases, with 6 bases left between them. The CDR3 loop spans 11 amino acids. As DNA, the CDR3 is TGCAGTGCTAGATCATTGGAGACCCAGTACTTC. Protein: CSARSLETQYF.

CDR3 amino acids: CASSLSDRGPEQFF. Written as DNA, the CDR3 is TGTGCCAGCAGTTTATCGGACAGGGGGCCTGAGCAGTTCTTC. The rearrangement links TRBV27 to TRBJ2-1, with TRBD1 identical over 11 bases. Germline loops: CDR1 MNHEY, CDR2 SMNVEV (reference sequence). V was clipped by 0 bases and J by 9 bases; unmatched bases: 1. CDR3 length equals 14 residues.

The chain combines TRBV11-2 with TRBJ2-5; 11 positions agree with TRBD2. The CDR3 totals 18 residues. V gave up 5 bases and J gave up 1 base; unmatched junction bases: 12. Germline V gene lookup returns CDR1 SGHAT and CDR2 FQNNGV. The CDR3 sequence is CASSQGGFSGRGQETQYF. DNA for the CDR3: TGTGCCAGCAGCCAGGGGGGCTTTAGCGGGAGGGGCCAAGAGACCCAGTACTTC. Drawing the rest from reference TRBV11-2 and TRBJ2-5, the complete variable domain is EAGVAQSPRYKIIEKRQSVAFWCNPISGHATLYWYQQILGQGPKLLIQFQNNGVVDDSQLPKDRFSAERLKGVDSTLKIQPAKLEDSAVYLCASSQGGFSGRGQETQYFGPGTRLLVL.

This CDR3 is CASTITGLAVTGELFF. The CDR3 nucleotides are TGCGCCAGCACGATTACGGGACTAGCGGTCACCGGGGAGCTGTTTTTT. The chain has TRBV5-1 and TRBJ2-2; 11 positions agree with TRBD2. The V and J ends lost 6 bases and 4 bases, in that order; junction bases with no gene match: 8. The CDR3 extends over 16 amino acids. Germline-derived CDR1 and CDR2 are SGHRS and YFSETQ. The whole variable domain, filled in from reference TRBV5-1 and TRBJ2-2, reads KAGVTQTPRYLIKTRGQQVTLSCSPISGHRSVSWYQQTPGQGLQFLFEYFSETQRNKGNFPGRFSGRQFSNSRSEMNVSTLELGDSALYLCASTITGLAVTGELFFGEGSRLTVL.